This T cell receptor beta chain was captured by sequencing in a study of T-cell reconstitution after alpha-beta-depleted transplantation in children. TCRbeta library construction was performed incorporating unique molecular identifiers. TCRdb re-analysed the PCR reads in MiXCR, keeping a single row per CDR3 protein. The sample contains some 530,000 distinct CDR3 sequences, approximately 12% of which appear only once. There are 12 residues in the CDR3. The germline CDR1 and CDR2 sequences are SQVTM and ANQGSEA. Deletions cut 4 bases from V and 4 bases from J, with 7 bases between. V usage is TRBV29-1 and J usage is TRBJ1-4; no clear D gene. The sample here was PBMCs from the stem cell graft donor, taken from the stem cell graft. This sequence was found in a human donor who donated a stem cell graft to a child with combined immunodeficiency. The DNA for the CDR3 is TGCAGCGTTGCGTCGGATAATGAAAAACTGTTTTTT. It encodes CSVASDNEKLFF.